Listed here are 21 T cell receptor beta chains from one sample, sequenced in a study of siplizumab effects on memory and regulatory T cells. Clones were sequenced by immunoSEQ multiplex PCR, and TCRdb holds only the in-frame ones, with some missing. The data show about 100,000 clones, 75% to 95% seen once. Sequenced: CD4+ T cells sorted from blood. The source is a human donor in good health.

The chain couples TRBV7-2 to TRBJ1-5; 10 bases match TRBD1. Germline V CDR1 and CDR2: SGHTA, FQGNSA. CDR3 length: 15 residues. The junction had 3 bases not matched to a gene; V was cut back by 0 bases and J by 7 bases. In DNA, the CDR3 is TGTGCCAGCAGCTTAGCGACAGGGGGCGGGCAGCCCCAGCATTTT. Its protein product is CASSLATGGGQPQHF.

This chain uses TRBV5-3 with TRBJ1-2, with a weak D call TRBD1 (6 bases). TRBV5-3 qualifies as an ORF whose function is uncertain. CDR3 size: 16 residues. The V end lost 4 bases, the J end lost 0 bases, and 16 bases lay between the germline ends. CDR3 bases: TGTGCCAGAAGCCCCAGGAGGGGGACCTCTAACTATGGCTACACCTTC. Encoded protein: CARSPRRGTSNYGYTF.

The chain uses TRBV27 and TRBJ2-5; D ambiguous. The CDR3 covers 15 residues. The V end was cut by 0 bases, the J end by 5 bases, with 13 bases between. Germline CDR1 is MNHEY and CDR2 is SMNVEV (reference sequence). DNA of the CDR3: TGTGCCAGCAGTTTATCTTCGGCCGAACGGGAGACCCAGTACTTC. Its translation is CASSLSSAERETQYF.

The chain is built from TRBV13 and TRBJ2-5; perhaps D is TRBD1 or TRBD2 (5 bases each). There are 15 residues in the CDR3. Trimming removed 4 bases from V and 7 bases from J, with 19 bases in between. CDR1 PRHDT and CDR2 FYEKMQ come from the germline V gene (reference sequence). CDR3 residues: CASSSRGSGPGTQYF. DNA of the CDR3: TGTGCCAGCAGCTCTCGGGGATCGGGGCCAGGGACCCAGTACTTC.

The rearrangement joins TRBV5-1 to TRBJ1-4; D unclear. This CDR3 region has 14 residues. Germline V gene lookup returns CDR1 SGHRS and CDR2 YFSETQ. The V end was cut by 7 bases, the J end by 8 bases, with 18 bases between. The CDR3 loop reads CASPHRSGKEKLFF. Written as DNA, the CDR3 is TGCGCCAGCCCCCACCGATCCGGAAAAGAAAAACTGTTTTTT.

The chain combines TRBV11-3 with TRBJ2-3; D remains unclear. Deletions cut 5 bases from V and 3 bases from J, with 9 bases between. The CDR3 extends over 13 amino acids. The germline V gene encodes CDR1 SGHNT and CDR2 YENEEA. The CDR3 coding sequence is TGTGCCAGCAGCAGTCCGCGAACAGATACGCAGTATTTT. Its protein product is CASSSPRTDTQYF.

This sequence joins TRBV7-9 and TRBJ1-4; no definite D call. The germline gives CDR1 SEHNR, CDR2 FQNEAQ (reference sequence). Between the trimmed V and J ends, which lost 0 bases and 8 bases, there was a span of 4 bases. The length of the CDR3 is 12 residues. CDR3 DNA sequence: TGTGCCAGCAGCTTAGCGCGGGAAAAACTGTTTTTT. Its translation is CASSLAREKLFF.

V is TRBV5-4 and J is TRBJ1-6; 8 bases line up with TRBD1. V lost 3 bases to trimming and J lost 0 bases; unmatched junction nucleotides: 8. The CDR3 is 18 amino acids. Per the germline V gene, CDR1 is SGHNT and CDR2 is YYREEE (reference sequence). In DNA, the CDR3 is TGTGCCAGCAGCTCCGGGACAGGTGCAAGCTCCTATAATTCACCCCTCCACTTT. Translated, it gives CASSSGTGASSYNSPLHF. Combining the CDR3 with reference TRBV5-4 and TRBJ1-6 gives the whole variable domain ETGVTQSPTHLIKTRGQQVTLRCSSQSGHNTVSWYQQALGQGPQFIFQYYREEENGRGNFPPRFSGLQFPNYSSELNVNALELDDSALYLCASSSGTGASSYNSPLHFGNGTRLTVT.

The chain combines TRBV6-6 with TRBJ1-1; no definite D call. Per germline, CDR1 MNHNY and CDR2 SVGAGI (reference sequence). V lost 8 bases and J 1 base, leaving 5 bases between the germline ends. The CDR3 has 11 amino acids. CDR3 region: CASLKNTEAFF. The CDR3 DNA reads TGTGCCAGCCTAAAGAACACTGAAGCTTTCTTT.

This sequence joins TRBV5-4 and TRBJ1-3, with D unresolved. Trimming took 3 bases from V and 5 from J, leaving 15 bases between them. This CDR3 is built from 15 residues. Germline CDR1 is SGHNT and CDR2 is YYREEE (reference sequence). CDR3 DNA sequence: TGTGCCAGCAGCTCCTTCGGGAGGGAACGAAACACCATATATTTT. Translating it yields CASSSFGRERNTIYF.

The CDR3 loop reads CASSPPTYEKLFF. The CDR3 nucleotides read TGTGCCAGCAGCCCCCCGACGTATGAAAAACTGTTTTTT. The chain joins TRBV7-9 to TRBJ1-4; D remains unclear. Between the trimmed V and J ends, which lost 5 bases and 6 bases, there was a span of 10 bases. Germline CDR1 is SEHNR and CDR2 is FQNEAQ (reference sequence). The CDR3 extends over 13 amino acids.

J is TRBJ2-7 and V is TRBV27; tentatively, D is TRBD1 (5 bases). The length of the CDR3 is 13 residues. CDR1 MNHEY and CDR2 SMNVEV come from the germline V gene (reference sequence). V was shortened by 4 bases and J by 4 bases, with 11 bases between the two germline ends. The CDR3 loop reads CASSSTVRYEQYF. Here the CDR3 DNA reads TGTGCCAGCAGTTCGACAGTAAGGTACGAGCAGTACTTC.

The J gene is TRBJ1-4, the V gene TRBV2; 7 bases are shared with TRBD1. Looked up from germline, CDR1 is SNHLY and CDR2 is FYNNEI. This CDR3 is 15 amino acids long. V gave up 7 bases and J gave up 0 bases; unmatched junction bases: 5. CDR3 in DNA: TGTGCCAGCACACAGGGGCTCGCAACTAATGAAAAACTGTTTTTT. Translated, it gives CASTQGLATNEKLFF.

This chain uses TRBV28 with TRBJ2-5; D not resolved. The CDR3 length is 11 residues. Germline CDR1 reads MDHEN; CDR2 reads SYDVKM. With 6 bases removed from V and 5 bases from J, the gap between germline ends came to 7 bases. CDR3 nucleotide sequence: TGTGCCAGCAGCTCTCGGGAGACCCAGTACTTC. Its translation is CASSSRETQYF.

The chain joins TRBV29-1 to TRBJ2-7; D might be TRBD1 (6 bases). Trimming stripped 6 bases from V and 3 bases from J, with 15 bases between. The CDR3 extends over 13 amino acids. Per the germline V gene, CDR1 is SQVTM and CDR2 is ANQGSEA. CDR3 nucleotide sequence: TGCAGCGTCGTTACACAGGGTTTCTACGAGCAGTACTTC. Translating it yields CSVVTQGFYEQYF.

The V call is TRBV18, the J call TRBJ1-1; 8 positions agree with TRBD1. The V gene end was trimmed by 0 bases and the J gene end by 4 bases; junction bases not matched to a gene: 7. This CDR3 contains 16 residues. The V gene's germline CDR1 is KGHSH and CDR2 LQKENI. The CDR3 loop reads CASSPPAGGGGTEAFF. The CDR3 DNA reads TGTGCCAGCTCACCACCAGCAGGGGGCGGTGGCACTGAAGCTTTCTTT.

Details on this clone: The junction differs from germline at one of its ends, possibly a read error. The rearrangement links TRBV30 to TRBJ2-7; D uncertain. From germline, CDR1 is GTSNPN and CDR2 SVGIG (reference sequence). This CDR3 is 11 amino acids long. The DNA for the CDR3 is TGTGCCTGGAACTGGTCCTACGAACAGTACTTC. This codes for CAWNWSYEQYF.

The chain joins TRBV5-1 to TRBJ2-7, with 10 nucleotides matching TRBD1. The CDR3 runs 16 residues. Looked up from germline, CDR1 is SGHRS and CDR2 is YFSETQ. Trimming removed 0 bases from V and 5 bases from J; junction bases left unmatched: 8. CDR3 DNA: TGCGCCAGCAGCTTGGGCCCGGGACAGGGGTTTGACGAGCAGTACTTC. Its translation: CASSLGPGQGFDEQYF.

The genes are TRBV30 and TRBJ2-7; D is uncertain. CDR3 length equals 13 residues. The germline V gene encodes CDR1 GTSNPN and CDR2 SVGIG (reference sequence). The V end was cut by 2 bases, the J end by 2 bases, with 10 bases between. This CDR3 is CAWSYGSPYEQYF. The DNA for the CDR3 is TGTGCCTGGAGTTACGGTTCCCCCTACGAGCAGTACTTC.

This clone has just one count. The V and J genes are TRBV6-5 and TRBJ1-5; TRBD1 might be the D (5 bases). Trimming removed 6 bases from V and 2 bases from J, with 14 bases in between. The CDR3 runs 15 residues. The germline V gene encodes CDR1 MNHEY and CDR2 SVGAGI. The CDR3 is CASRGGPGGNQPQHF. CDR3 in DNA: TGTGCCAGCAGGGGGGGACCCGGGGGCAATCAGCCCCAGCATTTT.

V usage is TRBV18 and J usage is TRBJ1-1; 12 bases agree with TRBD1. The V segment lost 4 bases and the J segment 5 bases; nucleotides outside the gene matches: 17. Germline CDR1 and CDR2: KGHSH and LQKENI. The CDR3 totals 19 residues. The CDR3 DNA follows: TGTGCCAGCTCACTTATCAATCCGGGACAGGGGGCAGGAGGGACTGAAGCTTTCTTT. This encodes CASSLINPGQGAGGTEAFF.